This record concerns one T cell receptor (beta chain) sequence. Its recognized antigen is unknown. Base quality data are lacking; no much larger clone is found one base away. In the germline V gene, CDR1 corresponds to SNHLY and CDR2 to FYNNEI. CDR3 length: 15 amino acids, cysteine to phenylalanine. Left in the record is the CDR3 DNA by itself, 45 bases read in frame from the first base. Ends trimmed: V by 6 bases, J by 7 bases; bases unmatched to a gene: 12. The immunoSEQ Assay, a bias-controlled multiplex PCR, was used to amplify TCRbeta CDR3 regions from genomic DNA. The paper's data handling went like this. The number of nucleated cells in each sample was estimated by amplification of reference gene primers within the assay. To quantify the absolute abundance of each unique TCRbeta CDR3 rearrangement, sequence reads were collapsed and filtered. For each sample, productive Simpson clonality was calculated as the square root of Simpson's diversity index over productive rearrangements. TCRdb's version of the immuneACCESS table is confined to in-frame rearrangements and falls short of the full clone set. An unresolved V gene accounts for under half of the shortfall where checked; the remainder is of unknown origin. V and J calls plus clone size are reproduced from that table; the DNA served to infer D and trimming. The sample records about 110,000 clones, nearly 80% of which are singletons. In total, the top ten clones hold roughly 17% of the sample.

This sample stems from a study of blood T cell repertoires in COVID-19 (dated by TCRdb to about 2020). In the study overall: Collaborator samples came from the United States, Italy and Spain and covered acute and convalescent phases of COVID-19. The material from the prospective study consisted of cDNA or gDNA derived from T cells, B-cell-depleted T cells, or PBMCs. The dataset comprised deeply sampled blood TCRbeta repertoires from subjects exposed to, actively infected with, or recovered from COVID-19. The repertoires were released in a freely available public database intended as a resource for research on the immune response to SARS-CoV-2. The samples were drawn from two sources: the first 160 participants of the ongoing ImmuneRACE study, and 1,254 subjects contributed by 6 global collaborators. The sample metadata nearly always contained a de-identified subject ID, COVID-19 status, age in years and sex. Where available, HLA class I and class II types were obtained from metadata supplied by the sample provider rather than from assay-based typing. General conclusions and limits of the study: How much clinical and demographic metadata was included differed by source and by participant, and the metadata was provided uncurated.

Whole blood was collected in K2EDTA tubes by collaborating institutions according to the institutions' own protocols. Collaborator samples were shipped for TCRbeta analysis as frozen whole blood, isolated PBMCs, or DNA extracted from either sample type. The chain is assembled from TRBV2 and TRBJ1-2; TRBD1 lines up with 9 middle nucleotides. Sequenced sample: peripheral blood. The receptor was derived from a woman aged 80 or older with active or convalescent COVID-19. The CDR3 has the sequence CASSGDRAGFTGYTF. In nucleotide form, the sequence is TGTGCCAGCAGCGGGGACAGGGCGGGTTTTACTGGCTACACCTTC.